The 12 T cell receptor beta chains below all came from one sample that was sequenced in a study of T cells in Graves' hyperthyroidism and ophthalmopathy (dated by TCRdb to between 2018 and 2020). The library was prepared using multiplex PCR. The data were produced on an Illumina HiSeq 2000. The TCR beta CDR3 regions were amplified from RNA transcripts. The TCR CDR3 was subjected to a first round of RT-PCR using the HTBI primer set and the Qiagen OneStep RT-PCR kit. TCRdb itself trimmed the public reads at Q25 with fastp, ran MiXCR and retained productive beta chains. Every distinct CDR3 protein forms one entry, paired with its most common genes and DNA. The sample profile shows hundreds of thousands of distinct CDR3 sequences; roughly 17% of them were found once. The leading ten clones occupy about 29% of the sample. Material for sequencing was blood. The source is a woman under 30 with Graves' ophthalmopathy.

Many counts were recorded for this clonotype. The chain employs TRBV14 and TRBJ2-3, with 10 nucleotides matching TRBD2. This CDR3 has 17 amino acids. V lost 2 bases and J lost 5; bases outside the gene matches: 10. The germline V gene has CDR1 SGHDN and CDR2 FVKESK. Here the CDR3 DNA reads TGTGCCAGCAGCCAAAGACTAGCGGGTCCTCAGGGAGATACGCAGTATTTT. Translating gives CASSQRLAGPQGDTQYF.

This clonotype was recorded many times. CDR3 sequence (DNA): TGTGCCAGCAGCTTCGGCTCTGGAAACACCATATATTTT. Protein product: CASSFGSGNTIYF. The chain couples TRBV7-8 to TRBJ1-3; D is ambiguous. This CDR3 region has 13 residues. Germline values: CDR1 SGHVS, CDR2 FQNEAQ. The V end lost 3 bases, the J end lost 0 bases, and 3 bases lay between the germline ends.

In the case of this clonotype: Just one base apart from a much larger clone, this may be a read error. This sequence joins TRBV27 and TRBJ2-3; possible D gene TRBD2, 6 bases. Trimming pared 3 bases from V and 1 base from J, leaving 11 bases between. The germline CDR1 and CDR2 sequences are MNHEY and SMNVEV (reference sequence). The CDR3 loop spans 15 amino acids. CDR3 region: CASSFGGTRTDTQYF. CDR3 in DNA: TGTGCCAGCAGTTTTGGCGGGACCCGCACAGATACGCAGTATTTT.

Many counts were recorded for this clonotype. The chain couples TRBV29-1 to TRBJ1-2; D may be TRBD1 (6 bases). Germline CDR1 is SQVTM and CDR2 is ANQGSEA. The V gene lost 3 bases and the J gene lost 4 bases, with 18 bases spanning the gap. There are 15 residues in the CDR3. The CDR3 DNA follows: TGCAGCGTTGAGCCTACGGGGGCTCAGATCTATGGCTACACCTTC. Its translation is CSVEPTGAQIYGYTF.

Ten or more counts support this clonotype. The CDR3 protein is CASSLRGFLEQYF. The CDR3 bases are TGTGCCAGCAGTTTGAGGGGGTTTTTAGAGCAGTACTTC. The chain is built from TRBV12-3 or TRBV12-4 and TRBJ2-7, with D maybe TRBD1 (6 bases). V was shortened by 3 bases and J by 7 bases, with 13 bases between the two germline ends. The CDR3 consists of 13 residues.

This clonotype was detected only a few times. A much larger clone sits a single nucleotide away, making a read error possible. The chain carries TRBV6-1 and TRBJ1-2, with 7 bases matching TRBD1. The CDR3 is 12 amino acids. The germline V gene encodes CDR1 MNHNS and CDR2 SASEGT. The V and J ends lost 6 bases and 8 bases, in that order; junction bases with no gene match: 6. The CDR3: CASSYRGEGYTF. The CDR3 DNA is TGTGCCAGCAGCTACAGGGGAGAAGGCTACACCTTC.

The chain recombines TRBV6-2 or TRBV6-3 with TRBJ2-2; tentatively, D is TRBD1 (7 bases). This CDR3 has 18 residues. The germline V gene has CDR1 MNHEY and CDR2 SVGEGT. V was clipped by 5 bases and J by 0 bases, with 19 bases between them. CDR3 region: CASSTGRDSIPNTGELFF. In DNA, the CDR3 is TGTGCCAGCAGTACAGGGCGGGACAGCATTCCGAACACCGGGGAGCTGTTTTTT.

In its sample, this clonotype was seen many times. V and J are TRBV18 and TRBJ1-1; D might be TRBD1 (5 bases). Germline CDR1 KGHSH, CDR2 LQKENI. The V end lost 1 base, the J end lost 1 base, and 13 bases lay between the germline ends. The CDR3 is made up of 16 amino acids. CDR3 amino acids: CASSPRNRGKNTEAFF. The CDR3 DNA reads TGTGCCAGCTCACCACGGAATAGGGGAAAGAACACTGAAGCTTTCTTT. The full variable domain, rest sourced from reference TRBV18 and TRBJ1-1, is NAGVMQNPRHLVRRRGQEARLRCSPMKGHSHVYWYRQLPEEGLKFMVYLQKENIIDESGMPKERFSAEFPKEGPSILRIQQVVRGDSAAYFCASSPRNRGKNTEAFFGQGTRLTVV.

This clonotype has ten or more counts. The chain is built from TRBV6-1 and TRBJ2-7; 7 bases line up with TRBD1. There are 17 residues in the CDR3. Looked up from germline, CDR1 is MNHNS and CDR2 is SASEGT. The J segment lost 3 bases and the V segment lost 6 bases, leaving 17 bases of the junction unmatched. CDR3 bases: TGTGCCAGCAGAAACCCCGTGACAGGGCTTTCTGGCTACGAGCAGTACTTC. Its protein product is CASRNPVTGLSGYEQYF.

The sample holds many counts of this clonotype. The CDR3 sequence is CASSLEDRGRSSGRNEQYF. The CDR3 DNA reads TGTGCCAGCAGCTTAGAGGACAGGGGGCGGAGTAGCGGGAGAAACGAGCAGTACTTC. This chain links TRBV7-8 with TRBJ2-7; 11 bases are a match to TRBD1. Germline V gives CDR1 SGHVS, CDR2 FQNEAQ. The length of the CDR3 is 19 residues. V lost 1 base, J lost 5 bases, and 16 bases stayed unmatched.

CDR3 amino acids: CASSYSSITNYGYTF. The CDR3 DNA follows: TGTGCCAGCAGTTACTCCTCTATAACTAACTATGGCTACACCTTC. This chain uses TRBV6-5 with TRBJ1-2, with no clear D. Looked up from germline, CDR1 is MNHEY and CDR2 is SVGAGI. V was clipped by 0 bases and J by 0 bases, with 8 bases between them. The CDR3 sequence is 15 residues long.

The chain employs TRBV4-2 and TRBJ1-4, with 11 positions matching TRBD1. J lost 8 bases, V lost 0 bases, and 5 bases had no gene match. Germline CDR1 and CDR2: LGHNA and YNFKEQ. This CDR3 contains 16 residues. The chain's CDR3 is CASSQDPGQGGEKLFF. The DNA of the CDR3 is TGTGCCAGCAGCCAAGACCCGGGACAGGGGGGAGAAAAACTGTTTTTT.